This T cell receptor beta chain came from a study of OX40 agonist ivuxolimab in advanced cancers. This CDR3 has 16 residues. The germline CDR1 and CDR2 sequences are SGHTA and FQGTGA. With 6 bases clipped from V and 0 bases from J, the junction kept 7 bases outside the gene matches. Sequenced by immunoSEQ multiplex PCR; TCRdb stores in-frame clones only, minus some. The data contain about 69,000 clones, roughly 89% of them singletons. Study-wide findings and caveats: CD8+ T cells were the subset that, on average, had more expanded clones than CD4+.

Comment on this clone: Its cognate antigen is unknown.

Sequences were derived from CD4+ or CD8+ T cells sorted from blood, sampled in a trial of the OX40 agonist ivuxolimab. The sequence derives from an adult with an advanced solid tumor such as melanoma, head and neck, liver or kidney cancer. The V and J genes are TRBV7-3 and TRBJ2-2, with 7 bases that match TRBD2. CDR3 protein: CASSYWGGANTGELFF. CDR3 nucleotide sequence: TGTGCCAGCAGTTACTGGGGAGGGGCGAACACCGGGGAGCTGTTTTTT. The entire variable domain, with the rest obtained from reference TRBV7-3 and TRBJ2-2, is as follows: GAGVSQTPSNKVTEKGKYVELRCDPISGHTALYWYRQSLGQGPEFLIYFQGTGAADDSGLPNDRFFAVRPEGSVSTLKIQRTERGDSAVYLCASSYWGGANTGELFFGEGSRLTVL.